This T cell receptor (beta chain) is drawn from a study of cytomegalovirus exposure and HLA in healthy donors. CDR1 and CDR2 (germline): SGHTA, FQGNSA. The CDR3 length is 15 residues. V was clipped by 4 bases and J by 0 bases; unmatched bases: 6. Details on this clone: Antigen unknown.

The PCR had 60 Vbeta and 13 Jbeta primers. The protocol was immunoSEQ multiplex PCR, while the TCRdb copy is restricted to in-frame clones and leaves out a portion. The data show just over 150,000 clones, approximately 70% seen once. Study-wide points: Exclusion as indistinguishable affected some V segments, including TRBV6-2 and TRBV6-3.

Sequencing was done on a sample of PBMCs. The chain carries TRBV7-2 and TRBJ2-7; TRBD2 matches 7 bases. The origin of this receptor is a man between 35 and 55 years old in good health and CMV-seropositive. CDR3 in amino acids: CASSSREGRSYEQYF. As DNA, the CDR3 is TGTGCCAGCAGCTCAAGGGAGGGTCGCTCCTACGAGCAGTACTTC.